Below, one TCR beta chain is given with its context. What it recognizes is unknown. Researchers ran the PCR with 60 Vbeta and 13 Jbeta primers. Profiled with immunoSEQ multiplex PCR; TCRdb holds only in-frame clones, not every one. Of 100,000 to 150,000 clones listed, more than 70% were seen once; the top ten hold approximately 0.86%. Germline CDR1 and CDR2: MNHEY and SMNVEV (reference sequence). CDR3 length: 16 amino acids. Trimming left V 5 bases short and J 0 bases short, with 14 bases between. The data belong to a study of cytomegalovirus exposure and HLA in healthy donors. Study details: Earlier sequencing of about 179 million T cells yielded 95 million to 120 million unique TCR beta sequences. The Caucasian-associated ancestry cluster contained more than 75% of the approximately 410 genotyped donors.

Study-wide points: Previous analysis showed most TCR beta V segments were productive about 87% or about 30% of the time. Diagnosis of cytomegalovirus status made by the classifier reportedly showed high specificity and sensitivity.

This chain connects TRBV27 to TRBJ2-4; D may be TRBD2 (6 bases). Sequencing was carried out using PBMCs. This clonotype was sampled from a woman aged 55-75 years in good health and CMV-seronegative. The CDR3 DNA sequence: TGTGCCAGCAGTCCCCTTCAGGGACTAGCCAAAAACATTCAGTACTTC. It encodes CASSPLQGLAKNIQYF.